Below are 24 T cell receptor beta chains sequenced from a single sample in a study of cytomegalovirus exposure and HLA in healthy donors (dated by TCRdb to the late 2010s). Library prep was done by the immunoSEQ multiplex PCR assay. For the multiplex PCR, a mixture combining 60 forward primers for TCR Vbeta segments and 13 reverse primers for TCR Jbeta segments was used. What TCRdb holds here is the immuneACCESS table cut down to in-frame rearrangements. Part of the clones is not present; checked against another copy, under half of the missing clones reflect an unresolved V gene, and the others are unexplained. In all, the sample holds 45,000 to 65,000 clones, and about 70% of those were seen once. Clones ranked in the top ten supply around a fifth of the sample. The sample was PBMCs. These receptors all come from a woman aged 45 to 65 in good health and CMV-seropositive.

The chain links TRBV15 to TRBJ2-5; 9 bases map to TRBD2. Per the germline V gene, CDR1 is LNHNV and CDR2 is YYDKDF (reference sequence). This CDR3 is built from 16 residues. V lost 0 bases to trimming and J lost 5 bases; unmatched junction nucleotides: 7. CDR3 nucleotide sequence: TGTGCCACCAGCAGAGACAAGGGACTAGCTAGCGAGACCCAGTACTTC. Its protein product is CATSRDKGLASETQYF.

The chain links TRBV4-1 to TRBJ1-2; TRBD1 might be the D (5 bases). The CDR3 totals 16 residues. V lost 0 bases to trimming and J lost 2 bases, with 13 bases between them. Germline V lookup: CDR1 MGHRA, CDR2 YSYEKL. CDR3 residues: CASSQEAGLTNYGYTF. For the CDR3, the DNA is TGCGCCAGCAGCCAAGAGGCAGGGCTCACGAACTATGGCTACACCTTC.

CDR3 sequence reads: CASSLSTVSGGYTF. The CDR3 region has the DNA TGTGCCAGTAGCCTTTCGACAGTTAGCGGAGGCTACACCTTC. This chain joins TRBV19 and TRBJ1-2, with D possibly matching TRBD1 (5 bases). Trimming left V 6 bases short and J 8 bases short, with 19 bases between. Germline CDR1 LNHDA, CDR2 SQIVND (reference sequence). CDR3 length: 14 residues.

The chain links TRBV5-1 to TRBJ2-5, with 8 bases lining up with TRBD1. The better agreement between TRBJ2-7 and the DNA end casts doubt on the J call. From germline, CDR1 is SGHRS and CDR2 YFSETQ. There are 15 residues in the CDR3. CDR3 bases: TGCGCCAGCAGCTTAGAGTCAGGGGGCATCTACGAGCAGTACTTC. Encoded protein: CASSLESGGIYEQYF.

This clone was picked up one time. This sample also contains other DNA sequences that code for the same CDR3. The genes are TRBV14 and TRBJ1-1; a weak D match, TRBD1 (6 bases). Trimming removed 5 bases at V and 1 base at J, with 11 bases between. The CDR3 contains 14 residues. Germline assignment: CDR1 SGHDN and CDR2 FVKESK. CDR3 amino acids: CASSLPGQNTEAFF. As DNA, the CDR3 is TGTGCCAGCAGCTTACCGGGACAGAACACTGAAGCTTTCTTT.

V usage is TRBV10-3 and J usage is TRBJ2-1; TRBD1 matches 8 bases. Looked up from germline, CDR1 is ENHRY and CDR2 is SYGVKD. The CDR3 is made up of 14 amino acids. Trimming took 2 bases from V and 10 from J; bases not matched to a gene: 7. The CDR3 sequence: CAISEQTGVAEQFF. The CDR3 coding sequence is TGTGCCATCAGTGAGCAGACAGGGGTCGCGGAGCAGTTCTTC.

CDR3 nucleotides: TGTGCCAGCAGCGCGGGGGGGCCCAACAATGAGCAGTTCTTC. It translates to CASSAGGPNNEQFF. The genes are TRBV12-1 and TRBJ2-1; TRBD2 was called by the table and not checked on the DNA. TRBV12-1 is reported as a pseudogene. The CDR3 runs 14 residues.

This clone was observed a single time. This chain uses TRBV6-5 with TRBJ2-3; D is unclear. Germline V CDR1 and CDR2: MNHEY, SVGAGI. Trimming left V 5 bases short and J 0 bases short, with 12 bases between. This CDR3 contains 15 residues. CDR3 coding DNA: TGTGCCAGCAGTCCTCGCCTAGTCAGCACAGATACGCAGTATTTT. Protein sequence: CASSPRLVSTDTQYF.

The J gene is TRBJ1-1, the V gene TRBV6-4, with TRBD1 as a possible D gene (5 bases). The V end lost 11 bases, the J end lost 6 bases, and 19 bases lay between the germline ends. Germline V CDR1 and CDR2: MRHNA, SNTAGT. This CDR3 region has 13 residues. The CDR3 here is CAAHSRAGSEAFF. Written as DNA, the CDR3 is TGTGCCGCCCACTCACGGGCAGGGTCTGAAGCTTTCTTT.

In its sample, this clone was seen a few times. The CDR3 bases are TGTGCCAGCAGTGTCGAACCGGGCTACGAGCAGTACTTC. This encodes CASSVEPGYEQYF. The gene calls are TRBV2 and TRBJ2-7; D remains unclear. The germline gives CDR1 SNHLY, CDR2 FYNNEI. The CDR3 has 13 amino acids. Between the trimmed V and J ends, which lost 4 bases and 3 bases, there was a span of 10 bases.

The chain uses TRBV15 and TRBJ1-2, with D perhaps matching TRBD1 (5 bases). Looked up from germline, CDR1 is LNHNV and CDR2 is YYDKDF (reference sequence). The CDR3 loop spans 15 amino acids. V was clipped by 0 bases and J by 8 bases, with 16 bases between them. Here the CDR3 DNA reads TGTGCCACCAGCAGAGATTATACGGTTGGGGGGGGCTACACCTTC. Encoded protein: CATSRDYTVGGGYTF. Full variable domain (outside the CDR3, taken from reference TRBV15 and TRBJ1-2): DAMVIQNPRYQVTQFGKPVTLSCSQTLNHNVMYWYQQKSSQAPKLLFHYYDKDFNNEADTPDNFQSRRPNTSFCFLDIRSPGLGDTAMYLCATSRDYTVGGGYTFGSGTRLTVV.

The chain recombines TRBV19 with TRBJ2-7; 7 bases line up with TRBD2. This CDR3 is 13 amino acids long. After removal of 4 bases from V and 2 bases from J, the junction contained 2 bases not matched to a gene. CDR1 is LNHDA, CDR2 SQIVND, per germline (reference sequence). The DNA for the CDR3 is TGTGCCAGTAGTACGGGACTACCCTACGAGCAGTACTTC. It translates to CASSTGLPYEQYF. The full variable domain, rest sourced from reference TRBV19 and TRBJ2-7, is DGGITQSPKYLFRKEGQNVTLSCEQNLNHDAMYWYRQDPGQGLRLIYYSQIVNDFQKGDIAEGYSVSREKKESFPLTVTSAQKNPTAFYLCASSTGLPYEQYFGPGTRLTVT.

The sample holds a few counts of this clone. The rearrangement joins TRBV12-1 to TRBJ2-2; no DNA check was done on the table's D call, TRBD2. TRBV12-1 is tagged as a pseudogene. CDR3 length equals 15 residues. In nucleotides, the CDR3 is TGTGCCAGCAGCTCGCGGGGCCGGTACACCGGGGAGCTGTTTTTT. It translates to CASSSRGRYTGELFF.

CDR3 nucleotides: TGCGCCAGCAGCTTGGGGACTAGCGGGATCCAAGAGACCCAGTACTTC. This translates into CASSLGTSGIQETQYF. J is TRBJ2-5 and V is TRBV5-1, with TRBD2 matching 12 bases. This CDR3 has 16 amino acids. Trimming removed 0 bases from V and 1 base from J; junction bases left unmatched: 1. CDR1 is SGHRS and CDR2 is YFSETQ in the germline V gene.

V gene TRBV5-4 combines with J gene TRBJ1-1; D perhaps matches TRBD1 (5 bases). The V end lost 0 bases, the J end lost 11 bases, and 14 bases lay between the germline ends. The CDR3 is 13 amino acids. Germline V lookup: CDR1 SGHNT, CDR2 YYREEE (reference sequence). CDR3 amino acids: CASSLGQSGGAFF. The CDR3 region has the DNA TGTGCCAGCAGCTTGGGACAGTCCGGCGGCGCTTTCTTT.

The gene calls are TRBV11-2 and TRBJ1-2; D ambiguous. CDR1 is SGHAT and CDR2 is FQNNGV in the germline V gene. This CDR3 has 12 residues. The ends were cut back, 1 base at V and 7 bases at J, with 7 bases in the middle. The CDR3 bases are TGTGCCAGCAGCTTAGTAGTTGCTGGCTACACCTTC. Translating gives CASSLVVAGYTF.

CDR3 DNA sequence: TGTGCCACCAGCAGAGATGCCGGGAGGGCCAAAAACATTCAGTACTTC. This sequence encodes CATSRDAGRAKNIQYF. The chain is built from TRBV15 and TRBJ2-4, with 7 bases fitting TRBD2. V shed 0 bases and J 1 base; nucleotides not matched to a gene: 3. Per germline, CDR1 LNHNV and CDR2 YYDKDF (reference sequence). The CDR3 has 16 residues.

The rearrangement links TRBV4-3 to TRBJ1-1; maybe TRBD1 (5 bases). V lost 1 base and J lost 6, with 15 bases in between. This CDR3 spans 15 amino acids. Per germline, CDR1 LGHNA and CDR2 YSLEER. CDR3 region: CASSQVWRGVAEAFF. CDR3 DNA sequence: TGCGCCAGCAGCCAAGTGTGGCGGGGGGTTGCTGAAGCTTTCTTT.

CDR3 region: CASLRAGGNTGELFF. The CDR3, as DNA: TGTGCCAGCCTCCGGGCAGGGGGGAACACCGGGGAGCTGTTTTTT. This chain links TRBV6-6 with TRBJ2-2; 7 nucleotides match TRBD1. The CDR3 runs 15 residues. Unmatched junction bases numbered 7, after V lost 8 bases and J lost 1 base. CDR1 is MNHNY, CDR2 SVGAGI, per germline (reference sequence).

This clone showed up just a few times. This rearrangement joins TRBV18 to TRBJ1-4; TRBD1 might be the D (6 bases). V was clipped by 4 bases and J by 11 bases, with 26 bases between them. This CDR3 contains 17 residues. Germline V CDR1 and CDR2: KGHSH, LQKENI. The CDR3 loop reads CASSQGQPGGHRVKLFF. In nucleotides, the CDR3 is TGTGCCAGCTCACAAGGACAGCCGGGGGGCCACCGAGTTAAACTGTTTTTT.

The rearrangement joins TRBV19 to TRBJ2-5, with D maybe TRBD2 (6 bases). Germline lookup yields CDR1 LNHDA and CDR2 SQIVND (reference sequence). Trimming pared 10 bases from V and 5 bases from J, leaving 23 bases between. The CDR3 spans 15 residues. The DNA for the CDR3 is TGTGCCACCACTACCCCGGGAGAGGGAGTGGAGACCCAGTACTTC. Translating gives CATTTPGEGVETQYF.

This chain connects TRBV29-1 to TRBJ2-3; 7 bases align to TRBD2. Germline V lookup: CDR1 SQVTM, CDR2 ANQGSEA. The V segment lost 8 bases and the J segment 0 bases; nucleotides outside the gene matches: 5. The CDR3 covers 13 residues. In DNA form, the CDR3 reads TGCAGCCCACCGGGGGGAAGCACAGATACGCAGTATTTT. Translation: CSPPGGSTDTQYF.

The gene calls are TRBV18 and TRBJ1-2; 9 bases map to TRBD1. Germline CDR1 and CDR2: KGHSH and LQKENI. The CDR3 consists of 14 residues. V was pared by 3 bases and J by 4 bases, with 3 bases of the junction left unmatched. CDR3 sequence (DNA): TGTGCCAGCTCACCGGGGACAGGGAGCTATGGCTACACCTTC. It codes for CASSPGTGSYGYTF.

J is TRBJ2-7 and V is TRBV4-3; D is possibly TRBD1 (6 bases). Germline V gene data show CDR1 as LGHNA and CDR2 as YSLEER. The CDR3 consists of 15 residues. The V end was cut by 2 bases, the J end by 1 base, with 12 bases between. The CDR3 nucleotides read TGCGCCAGCAGCCAATTAACAGGGAATTCCTACGAGCAGTACTTC. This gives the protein CASSQLTGNSYEQYF.